There are many counts of the clone carrying this TCR beta chain. Its target is unknown. The data are from a study of early T cells in non-severe SARS-CoV-2 infection. Study summary: Sequencing of unsorted whole blood was done on bulk RNA, leaving chains unpaired. Overall study findings and caveats: Lookups in VDJdb leaned toward anti-spike CD8 responses and missed private and CD4 specificities.

cDNA molecules, individually, were tagged with unique molecular identifiers. TCRdb processed the 5' RACE reads anew with MiXCR; each CDR3 protein has one entry. This table holds roughly 41,000 distinct CDR3 sequences, 5.8% found once. The CDR3 consists of 14 residues. Trimming removed 5 bases from V and 3 bases from J; junction bases left unmatched: 8. CDR1 DFQATT and CDR2 SNEGSKA come from the germline V gene (reference sequence). Source material: whole blood. This clonotype originated in an adult who was a healthcare worker with PCR-confirmed SARS-CoV-2 infection or an uninfected control (not recorded which). V gene TRBV20-1 combines with J gene TRBJ2-7; 9 bases fit TRBD2. The CDR3 DNA reads as TGCAGTGCTGAACCGGGACTAGCAGTCTACGAGCAGTACTTC. Protein product: CSAEPGLAVYEQYF.